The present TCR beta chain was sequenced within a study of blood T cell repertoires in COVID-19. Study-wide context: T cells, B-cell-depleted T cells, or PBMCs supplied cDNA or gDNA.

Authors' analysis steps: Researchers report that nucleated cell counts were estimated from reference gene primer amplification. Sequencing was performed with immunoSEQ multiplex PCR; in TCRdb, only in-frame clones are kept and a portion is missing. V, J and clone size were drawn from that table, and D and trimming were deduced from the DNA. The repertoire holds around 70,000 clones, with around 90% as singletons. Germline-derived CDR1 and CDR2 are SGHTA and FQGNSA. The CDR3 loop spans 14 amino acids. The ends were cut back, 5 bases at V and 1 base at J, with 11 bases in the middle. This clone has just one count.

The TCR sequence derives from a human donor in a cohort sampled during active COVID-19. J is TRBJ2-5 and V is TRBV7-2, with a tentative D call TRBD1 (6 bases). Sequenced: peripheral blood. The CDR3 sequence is CASSHGRGQETQYF. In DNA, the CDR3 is TGTGCCAGCAGCCACGGCAGGGGCCAAGAGACCCAGTACTTC. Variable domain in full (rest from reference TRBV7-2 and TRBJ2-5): GAGVSQSPSNKVTEKGKDVELRCDPISGHTALYWYRQSLGQGLEFLIYFQGNSAPDKSGLPSDRFSAERTGGSVSTLTIQRTQQEDSAVYLCASSHGRGQETQYFGPGTRLLVL.